The 8 T cell receptor beta chains presented below share a single source sample, sequenced in a study of T cell responses to AZD1222 COVID-19 vaccine. TCRdb keeps only in-frame clones here, not all; method: immunoSEQ multiplex PCR. The sample includes tens of thousands of clones, about nine tenths of them seen just once. The sample consisted of peripheral blood, taken 28 days after the second AZD1222 dose. The receptors derive from an adult who received the AZD1222 COVID-19 vaccine.

The chain is built from TRBV15 and TRBJ2-7; no definite D call. V was pared by 1 base and J by 7 bases, with 5 bases between. The CDR3 consists of 11 residues. Germline V gene sequence: CDR1 LNHNV, CDR2 YYDKDF (reference sequence). The CDR3 sequence is CATSRAEEQYF. Here the CDR3 DNA reads TGTGCCACCAGCAGAGCGGAGGAGCAGTACTTC.

The chain combines TRBV7-6 with TRBJ2-3; 12 bases align to TRBD2. The germline V gene has CDR1 SGHVS and CDR2 FNYEAQ. This CDR3 is built from 17 residues. Trimming took 7 bases from V and 5 from J; bases not matched to a gene: 13. The CDR3 region has the DNA TGTGCCAGCACCCCGGCCCCTAGCGGGAGGGCCCTAGATACGCAGTATTTT. Its protein product is CASTPAPSGRALDTQYF.

The chain links TRBV14 to TRBJ1-2; a weak D match, TRBD1 (5 bases). The V gene lost 1 base and the J gene lost 8 bases, with 5 bases spanning the gap. The germline CDR1 and CDR2 sequences are SGHDN and FVKESK. The CDR3 has 11 amino acids. CDR3 DNA sequence: TGTGCCAGCAGCCAAGGGGGCGGCTACACCTTC. Residues: CASSQGGGYTF.

In DNA form, the CDR3 reads TGTGCCTGGAGGGGGGATTTTGGGCAAGAGACCCAGTACTTC. Its protein is CAWRGDFGQETQYF. The rearrangement joins TRBV30 to TRBJ2-5; tentatively, D is TRBD1 or TRBD2 (5 bases each). Germline-derived CDR1 and CDR2 are GTSNPN and SVGIG (reference sequence). The germline V and J ends were trimmed by 3 bases and 2 bases, with 13 bases remaining between them. CDR3 length: 14 residues. Full variable domain (remainder filled in from reference TRBV30 and TRBJ2-5): SQTIHQWPATLVQPVGSPLSLECTVEGTSNPNLYWYRQAAGRGLQLLFYSVGIGQISSEVPQNLSASRPQDRQFILSSKKLLLSDSGFYLCAWRGDFGQETQYFGPGTRLLVL.

The chain uses TRBV6-6 and TRBJ2-3, with 7 bases fitting TRBD2. CDR3 size: 15 residues. V shed 10 bases and J 5 bases; nucleotides not matched to a gene: 15. The germline gives CDR1 MNHNY, CDR2 SVGAGI (reference sequence). The CDR3 loop reads CATFILTSARDTQYF. The CDR3 coding sequence is TGTGCCACCTTCATCCTCACTAGCGCGCGAGATACGCAGTATTTT.

This chain connects TRBV2 to TRBJ2-7; 8 nucleotides align to TRBD2. There are 14 residues in the CDR3. The junction had 7 bases not matched to a gene; V was cut back by 9 bases and J by 0 bases. CDR1 is SNHLY and CDR2 is FYNNEI in the germline V gene. CDR3 DNA sequence: TGTGCCAGTCGACTAGCGATAAGCTCCTACGAGCAGTACTTC. Translating gives CASRLAISSYEQYF.

The rearrangement links TRBV5-1 to TRBJ2-6, with D perhaps matching TRBD1 (6 bases). CDR1 and CDR2 (germline): SGHRS, YFSETQ. The CDR3 spans 16 residues. V was clipped by 5 bases and J by 1 base, with 13 bases between them. In nucleotides, the CDR3 is TGCGCCAGCAGTACAGGGCCCGCGTCTGGGGCCAACGTCCTGACTTTC. Its translation is CASSTGPASGANVLTF.

This chain connects TRBV30 to TRBJ2-7, with 9 bases fitting TRBD1. This CDR3 spans 16 amino acids. Trimming cost V 0 bases and J 5 bases; bases outside gene matches: 11. The germline CDR1 and CDR2 sequences are GTSNPN and SVGIG (reference sequence). The CDR3 spells CAWSVPRTGGGDEQYF. CDR3 bases: TGTGCCTGGAGTGTACCCCGCACAGGGGGCGGCGACGAGCAGTACTTC.